These 24 T cell receptor beta chains share one sample of origin, sequenced in a study of cytomegalovirus exposure and HLA in healthy donors. PCR involved 60 Vbeta and 13 Jbeta primers. This table comes from immunoSEQ multiplex PCR, and its TCRdb copy is limited to in-frame clones, with some not included. The sample consists of 200,000 to 250,000 clones, more than 75% of them appearing once. Source material: PBMCs. Receptors were obtained from a woman between 40 and 50 years old in good health and CMV-seronegative.

The chain combines TRBV5-8 with TRBJ2-2, with 7 bases aligning to TRBD1. The CDR3 totals 14 residues. In germline, CDR1 is SGHTS, CDR2 YDEGEE. V lost 4 bases to trimming and J lost 7 bases; unmatched junction nucleotides: 7. The CDR3 nucleotides read TGTGCCAGCAGCCGATTAACAGGGGTCGGGGAGCTGTTTTTT. This gives the protein CASSRLTGVGELFF.

Remarks on this clone: Other DNA sequences in this sample translate to the same CDR3. The chain joins TRBV27 to TRBJ1-2, with D tentatively TRBD1 (6 bases). Trimming pared 5 bases from V and 2 bases from J, leaving 12 bases between. Germline CDR1 is MNHEY and CDR2 is SMNVEV (reference sequence). This CDR3 is 14 amino acids long. CDR3 sequence (DNA): TGTGCCAGCAGTCCGCGACAGGAGAACTATGGCTACACCTTC. As protein: CASSPRQENYGYTF.

This clone was observed a single time. This chain uses TRBV19 with TRBJ2-2, with TRBD2 as a possible D gene (5 bases). V lost 2 bases and J lost 4, with 11 bases in between. The germline V gene has CDR1 LNHDA and CDR2 SQIVND (reference sequence). This CDR3 comprises 15 residues. The CDR3 protein is CASSILGGRTGELFF. The CDR3 nucleotides read TGTGCCAGTAGTATACTCGGAGGCCGCACCGGGGAGCTGTTTTTT.

The chain combines TRBV28 with TRBJ2-4, with 7 bases matching TRBD1. Germline CDR1 reads MDHEN; CDR2 reads SYDVKM. After removal of 6 bases from V and 0 bases from J, the junction contained 14 bases not matched to a gene. There are 18 residues in the CDR3. CDR3 sequence (DNA): TGTGCCAGCAGCCGATCCATCAAACAGGGGCTAGCCAAAAACATTCAGTACTTC. It codes for CASSRSIKQGLAKNIQYF.

A single count supports this clone. The rearrangement uses TRBV20-1 and TRBJ2-7; a weak D match, TRBD1 (6 bases). Germline CDR1 is DFQATT and CDR2 is SNEGSKA (reference sequence). V was cut by 6 bases and J by 4 bases, with 10 bases left in between. The CDR3 is 11 amino acids. The CDR3 protein is CSALDRYEQYF. The CDR3 DNA is TGCAGTGCCCTGGACAGATACGAGCAGTACTTC.

The rearrangement uses TRBV29-1 and TRBJ2-7; 8 nucleotides line up with TRBD1. The CDR3 is 14 residues long. CDR1 and CDR2 from the germline V gene are SQVTM and ANQGSEA. The J segment lost 1 base and the V segment lost 5 bases, leaving 7 bases of the junction unmatched. Here the CDR3 DNA reads TGCAGCGTTTTTGGGACAGGTCTTTCCTACGAGCAGTACTTC. It codes for CSVFGTGLSYEQYF.

CDR3 coding DNA: TGTGCCAGCAGTTTATCAGCCGGGACAGAACCCTTCTACGAGCAGTACTTC. Its protein product is CASSLSAGTEPFYEQYF. The J gene is TRBJ2-5, the V gene TRBV27, with 7 bases that match TRBD1. The DNA end is a closer match to TRBJ2-7, so the J assignment may be wrong. CDR3 length: 17 residues. Germline V gives CDR1 MNHEY, CDR2 SMNVEV (reference sequence).

This clone appeared a few times. This sequence joins TRBV5-1 and TRBJ1-1; D is uncertain. In germline, CDR1 is SGHRS, CDR2 YFSETQ. The CDR3 runs to 14 residues. The V and J ends lost 0 bases and 1 base respectively, with 7 bases between them. CDR3: CASSLGAKNTEAFF. CDR3 DNA sequence: TGCGCCAGCAGCTTGGGGGCGAAGAACACTGAAGCTTTCTTT.

The J gene is TRBJ1-1, the V gene TRBV28; tentatively, D is TRBD1 (6 bases). Germline CDR1 reads MDHEN; CDR2 reads SYDVKM. V shed 8 bases and J shed 2 bases, with 12 bases lying between them. The CDR3 is 13 amino acids. CDR3 nucleotide sequence: TGTGCCAGCTGGGACAACTCTAACACTGAAGCTTTCTTT. Its protein is CASWDNSNTEAFF. Full variable domain (remainder filled in from reference TRBV28 and TRBJ1-1): DVKVTQSSRYLVKRTGEKVFLECVQDMDHENMFWYRQDPGLGLRLIYFSYDVKMKEKGDIPEGYSVSREKKERFSLILESASTNQTSMYLCASWDNSNTEAFFGQGTRLTVV.

Note on this clone: The sample has other DNA sequences that encode this CDR3 too. The chain links TRBV19 to TRBJ1-2; TRBD1 agrees at 7 bases. The CDR3 sequence is 14 residues long. Germline V CDR1 and CDR2: LNHDA, SQIVND (reference sequence). The ends lost 4 bases at V and 2 bases at J; junction bases unmatched: 4. Written as DNA, the CDR3 is TGTGCCAGTAGTACGTCGACAGGGAACTATGGCTACACCTTC. This sequence encodes CASSTSTGNYGYTF.

The chain uses TRBV10-1 and TRBJ2-7; TRBD2 agrees at 10 bases. Germline V CDR1 and CDR2: WNHNN, SYGVQD (reference sequence). This CDR3 spans 15 amino acids. The ends lost 7 bases at V and 1 base at J; junction bases unmatched: 7. Written as DNA, the CDR3 is TGCGCCAGCACCGCTAGCGGGAGAAGGTCCTACGAGCAGTACTTC. Amino acid sequence: CASTASGRRSYEQYF.

This chain joins TRBV4-1 and TRBJ2-7; the match to TRBD2 covers 12 bases. Germline loops: CDR1 MGHRA, CDR2 YSYEKL. J was trimmed by 4 bases and V by 1 base; bases with no gene match: 2. This CDR3 region has 15 residues. The CDR3: CASSQGLAGDYEQYF. The CDR3 bases are TGCGCCAGCAGCCAAGGACTAGCGGGGGATTACGAGCAGTACTTC.

The genes are TRBV5-6 and TRBJ2-2; TRBD2 matches at 12 bases. The CDR3 has 16 residues. In germline, CDR1 is SGHDT, CDR2 YYEEEE. Trimming cost V 1 base and J 4 bases; bases outside gene matches: 2. CDR3 DNA sequence: TGTGCCAGCAGCTTGCCGGGACTAGCGGGCACCGGGGAGCTGTTTTTT. Amino acid sequence: CASSLPGLAGTGELFF.

The chain joins TRBV28 to TRBJ1-1; perhaps TRBD1 as D (6 bases). This CDR3 contains 17 residues. Trimming took 0 bases from V and 0 from J, leaving 14 bases between them. Germline CDR1 and CDR2: MDHEN and SYDVKM. Here the CDR3 reads CASSLWQGSVMNTEAFF. CDR3 sequence (DNA): TGTGCCAGCAGTTTATGGCAGGGGAGCGTTATGAACACTGAAGCTTTCTTT.

A single count supports this clone. The V gene is TRBV7-3, the J gene TRBJ2-1; TRBD2 is a possible D gene (5 bases). Deletions cut 0 bases from V and 5 bases from J, with 8 bases between. This CDR3 comprises 14 residues. The germline V gene encodes CDR1 SGHTA and CDR2 FQGTGA. The CDR3 sequence is CASSLTPLDNEQFF. CDR3 in DNA: TGTGCCAGCAGCTTAACGCCACTAGACAATGAGCAGTTCTTC.

The chain employs TRBV18 and TRBJ1-2; D not certain. Germline V gene lookup returns CDR1 KGHSH and CDR2 LQKENI. Between the trimmed V and J ends, which lost 3 bases and 1 base, there was a span of 6 bases. CDR3 length: 13 amino acids. The CDR3 region has the DNA TGTGCCAGCTCACCCGAGCGTAACTATGGCTACACCTTC. It codes for CASSPERNYGYTF.

This chain links TRBV7-6 with TRBJ1-1, with 8 bases aligning to TRBD1. CDR3 size: 14 residues. J lost 1 base, V lost 6 bases, and 4 bases had no gene match. CDR1 SGHVS and CDR2 FNYEAQ come from the germline V gene. The DNA of the CDR3 is TGTGCCAGCAGGGACAGGGAACCGAACACTGAAGCTTTCTTT. Translation gives CASRDREPNTEAFF.

V gene TRBV6-6 combines with J gene TRBJ1-3; 7 bases map to TRBD1. Germline trimming cut 10 bases from V and 4 bases from J; bases unmatched to any gene: 16. CDR1 is MNHNY and CDR2 is SVGAGI in the germline V gene (reference sequence). The CDR3 covers 16 residues. CDR3 amino acids: CATNRGQRARGNTIYF. As DNA, the CDR3 is TGTGCCACCAACCGGGGACAGAGAGCCCGGGGAAACACCATATATTTT.

The chain employs TRBV2 and TRBJ2-1; D is possibly TRBD2 (5 bases). This CDR3 has 11 residues. Germline V gene sequence: CDR1 SNHLY, CDR2 FYNNEI. The germline V and J ends were trimmed by 7 bases and 7 bases, with 8 bases remaining between them. CDR3 amino acids: CASTSGNEQFF. The CDR3 nucleotides are TGTGCCAGCACCTCGGGGAATGAGCAGTTCTTC.

The rearrangement links TRBV7-2 to TRBJ2-1, with D tentatively TRBD1 (6 bases). The CDR3 has 15 amino acids. CDR1 and CDR2 from the germline V gene are SGHTA and FQGNSA. Trimming removed 2 bases from V and 8 bases from J, with 16 bases in between. CDR3 sequence reads: CASSLPGHSGDEQFF. CDR3 nucleotides: TGTGCCAGCAGCTTACCGGGACATTCTGGGGATGAGCAGTTCTTC.

This chain connects TRBV7-3 to TRBJ2-1; 7 bases match TRBD2. Trimming removed 5 bases from V and 9 bases from J; junction bases left unmatched: 10. The CDR3 consists of 14 residues. The germline gives CDR1 SGHTA, CDR2 FQGTGA. In DNA form, the CDR3 reads TGTGCCAGCAGCCTAGGCGCGGGAGTCAGTGAGCAGTTCTTC. Translation gives CASSLGAGVSEQFF.

The chain carries TRBV11-2 and TRBJ2-3; TRBD2 matches at 8 bases. Germline values: CDR1 SGHAT, CDR2 FQNNGV. With V trimmed by 5 bases and J by 4 bases, 11 bases remained unmatched. CDR3 length: 16 amino acids. The DNA of the CDR3 is TGTGCCAGCAGCCATCAAGCGGGAGAGGGGCCAGATACGCAGTATTTT. Protein product: CASSHQAGEGPDTQYF.

A few counts support this clone. The chain carries TRBV19 and TRBJ1-1; D unresolved. This CDR3 comprises 13 residues. Trimming shortened V by 5 bases and J by 9 bases, and 16 bases separated the two germline ends. Germline CDR1 and CDR2: LNHDA and SQIVND (reference sequence). The CDR3 region is CASSRRPGGKAFF. The CDR3 region has the DNA TGTGCCAGTAGTCGCCGACCGGGTGGTAAAGCTTTCTTT.

The sample holds a few counts of this clone. This rearrangement joins TRBV5-1 to TRBJ1-1; D is perhaps TRBD1 (6 bases). This CDR3 comprises 17 residues. Looked up from germline, CDR1 is SGHRS and CDR2 is YFSETQ. Trimming left V 0 bases short and J 5 bases short, with 20 bases between. The CDR3 region is CASSLGGGLEFNTEAFF. The DNA of the CDR3 is TGCGCCAGCAGCTTGGGAGGGGGTTTGGAATTTAATACTGAAGCTTTCTTT. Full variable domain (remainder filled in from reference TRBV5-1 and TRBJ1-1): KAGVTQTPRYLIKTRGQQVTLSCSPISGHRSVSWYQQTPGQGLQFLFEYFSETQRNKGNFPGRFSGRQFSNSRSEMNVSTLELGDSALYLCASSLGGGLEFNTEAFFGQGTRLTVV.